A selection of T cell receptor beta chains follows, all from one sample in a study of OX40 agonist ivuxolimab in advanced cancers. Assay: immunoSEQ multiplex PCR; the TCRdb copy retains only in-frame clones and omits some. This repertoire shows tens of thousands of clones, nearly 95% found once; its top ten account for less than 8%. Here the sequenced sample was CD4+ or CD8+ T cells sorted from blood, taken in a trial of the OX40 agonist ivuxolimab. The receptors derive from an adult with an advanced solid tumor such as melanoma, head and neck, liver or kidney cancer. Each CDR3 is given with its conserved first and last residue. A D gene is named only where the DNA matches it firmly. The listing skips clone size in some rows; elsewhere it reads once, few, many or a size class.

clone_size	d_call	v_call	j_call	cdr3_aa	cdr3_nt
-	-	TRBV5-1	TRBJ1-1	CASSSAGGKGTEAFF	TGCGCCAGCAGCAGCGCGGGAGGAAAGGGCACTGAAGCTTTCTTT
-	TRBD2	TRBV27	TRBJ2-7	CASSSSGRPLEQYF	TGTGCCAGCAGTTCTAGCGGGAGGCCCCTGGAGCAGTACTTC
-	TRBD2	TRBV7-9	TRBJ2-7	CASSSGGRGIYEQYF	TGTGCCAGCAGCTCGGGGGGAAGAGGGATTTACGAGCAGTACTTC
-	-	TRBV19	TRBJ2-7	CASSPSDGYEQYF	TGTGCCAGTAGTCCCTCCGACGGATACGAGCAGTACTTC
-	-	TRBV28	TRBJ2-2	CASSFPRWENTGELFF	TGTGCCAGCAGTTTCCCAAGGTGGGAGAACACCGGGGAGCTGTTTTTT
-	-	TRBV7-9	TRBJ2-7	CASSPRIRYEQYF	TGTGCCAGCAGCCCTAGGATTCGCTACGAGCAGTACTTC
-	TRBD2	TRBV13	TRBJ2-3	CASSVTSVADTQYF	TGTGCCAGCAGCGTGACTAGCGTGGCAGATACGCAGTATTTT
-	-	TRBV7-7	TRBJ2-2	CASSSGGARTGELFF	TGTGCTAGCAGTTCGGGGGGCGCCAGGACCGGGGAGCTGTTTTTT
-	-	TRBV19	TRBJ2-5	CASSHPSAGGADAETQYF	TGTGCCAGTAGTCATCCTTCCGCAGGCGGCGCGGATGCGGAGACCCAGTACTTC
-	-	TRBV14	TRBJ2-7	CASSQEVHTGYEQYF	TGTGCCAGCAGCCAAGAGGTCCATACGGGTTACGAGCAGTACTTC
-	-	TRBV6-5	TRBJ1-5	CASGQTQPQHF	TGTGCCAGCGGACAGACCCAGCCCCAGCATTTT
large	TRBD2	TRBV19	TRBJ2-7	CASSGGLAYTYEQYF	TGTGCCAGTAGTGGGGGACTAGCGTATACCTACGAGCAGTACTTC
-	-	TRBV15	TRBJ2-2	CATSRGREIGTGELFF	TGTGCCACCAGCAGAGGCAGAGAGATCGGGACCGGGGAGCTGTTTTTT
-	TRBD2	TRBV13	TRBJ2-5	CASSIRLAVNQETQYF	TGTGCCAGCAGCATACGACTAGCGGTAAACCAAGAGACCCAGTACTTC
-	TRBD1	TRBV29-1	TRBJ1-2	CSVPAHQGGDYGYTF	TGCAGCGTTCCAGCCCATCAGGGGGGGGACTATGGCTACACCTTC
-	-	TRBV6-5	TRBJ2-3	CASSYGYEGYRDTQYF	TGTGCCAGCAGTTACGGATACGAAGGGTACAGAGATACGCAGTATTTT
-	-	TRBV15	TRBJ2-7	CAAGGQISYEQYF	TGTGCCGCTGGAGGACAGATTTCCTACGAGCAGTACTTC
-	-	TRBV6-5	TRBJ2-5	CASSYRDKATQYF	TGTGCCAGCAGTTACCGGGACAAGGCGACCCAGTACTTC
-	-	TRBV13	TRBJ2-1	CASSTSPSNEQFF	TGTGCCAGCAGCACTAGCCCCTCCAATGAGCAGTTCTTC
once	TRBD1	TRBV27	TRBJ2-3	CASTTPGQGNPSTDTQYF	TGTGCCAGCACGACTCCGGGACAGGGCAACCCTAGCACAGATACGCAGTATTTT
-	-	TRBV30	TRBJ2-5	CAWSKTRGKETQYF	TGTGCCTGGAGTAAGACCCGGGGGAAGGAGACCCAGTACTTC
-	TRBD1	TRBV29-1	TRBJ2-7	CSVEIVGTGVYEQYF	TGCAGCGTTGAAATCGTCGGGACAGGGGTCTACGAGCAGTACTTC
-	-	TRBV6-5	TRBJ1-6	CASSYERPGGSSPLHF	TGTGCCAGCAGTTACGAGAGACCCGGAGGTAGTTCACCCCTCCACTTT
-	-	TRBV27	TRBJ1-1	CASRSSWEAFF	TGTGCCAGCCGCAGCTCGTGGGAGGCTTTCTTT
-	-	TRBV6-5	TRBJ2-1	CASSYLRGGDNEQFF	TGTGCCAGCAGTTATTTGAGGGGGGGCGACAATGAGCAGTTCTTC
-	-	TRBV6-1	TRBJ2-7	CASSEKSSYEQYF	TGTGCCAGCAGTGAAAAGAGCTCCTACGAGCAGTACTTC
-	-	TRBV6-1	TRBJ2-5	CASSGRTETQYF	TGTGCCAGCAGTGGGCGGACAGAGACCCAGTACTTC
-	-	TRBV9	TRBJ1-5	CASSPGGGLGQPQHF	TGTGCCAGCAGCCCGGGAGGGGGGCTAGGGCAGCCCCAGCATTTT
-	-	TRBV13	TRBJ2-5	CASTRGLEETQYF	TGTGCCAGCACCCGGGGGTTAGAAGAGACCCAGTACTTC
-	TRBD1	TRBV4-2	TRBJ2-2	CASSPLGQRNTGELFF	TGTGCCAGCAGCCCGTTGGGACAGCGAAACACCGGGGAGCTGTTTTTT
-	-	TRBV10-3	TRBJ2-3	CAISERGTDTQYF	TGTGCCATCAGTGAGCGGGGCACAGATACGCAGTATTTT
-	TRBD1	TRBV2	TRBJ2-1	CASSEAGQGINEQFF	TGTGCCAGCAGTGAGGCGGGACAGGGGATCAATGAGCAGTTCTTC
once	-	TRBV29-1	TRBJ2-1	CSVELYNEQFF	TGCAGCGTTGAGCTCTACAATGAGCAGTTCTTC
-	TRBD2	TRBV4-1	TRBJ2-1	CASSRTSGDDNEQFF	TGCGCCAGCAGCAGGACTAGCGGGGATGACAATGAGCAGTTCTTC
-	TRBD1	TRBV19	TRBJ2-5	CASSMATGAETQYF	TGTGCCAGTAGTATGGCGACAGGGGCGGAGACCCAGTACTTC
-	-	TRBV11-3	TRBJ2-3	CASSLGGPARGTQYF	TGTGCCAGCAGCTTGGGGGGACCCGCAAGGGGGACGCAGTATTTT
-	-	TRBV27	TRBJ2-7	CASSSAGTLTYEQYF	TGTGCCAGCAGTTCGGCCGGGACACTTACCTACGAGCAGTACTTC
-	-	TRBV9	TRBJ2-7	CASSDRSSEQYF	TGTGCCAGCAGCGACCGATCGAGCGAGCAGTACTTC
-	-	TRBV2	TRBJ2-1	CASSEAPLDRNEQFF	TGTGCCAGCAGTGAAGCACCCCTGGATCGCAATGAGCAGTTCTTC
-	-	TRBV27	TRBJ1-4	CASSLDSRQELFF	TGTGCCAGCAGTTTAGACTCCAGACAGGAACTGTTTTTT
-	-	TRBV27	TRBJ1-2	CASSHGARQTTYGYTF	TGTGCCAGCAGCCACGGGGCCCGACAGACCACCTATGGCTACACCTTC
-	-	TRBV21-1	TRBJ2-3	CASSGTGDRDTQYF	TGTGCCAGCAGCGGGACAGGGGATCGGGATACGCAGTATTTT
few	-	TRBV19	TRBJ1-5	CASSIVPWEPQHF	TGTGCCAGTAGTATTGTGCCCTGGGAGCCCCAGCATTTT
-	-	TRBV5-4	TRBJ2-3	CASSRNSGTQYF	TGTGCCAGCAGCCGGAATAGCGGTACGCAGTATTTT
-	-	TRBV5-6	TRBJ2-1	CASSLAETTLYNEQFF	TGTGCCAGCAGCTTGGCCGAGACGACCCTCTACAATGAGCAGTTCTTC
-	-	TRBV2	TRBJ1-5	CASSSMSDSPGPQHF	TGTGCCAGCAGTTCAATGAGCGACAGTCCTGGGCCCCAGCATTTT
-	-	TRBV9	TRBJ1-2	CASSVGTAYGYTF	TGTGCCAGCAGCGTAGGTACGGCTTATGGCTACACCTTC
-	TRBD1	TRBV10-2	TRBJ1-4	CASSGTGREKLFF	TGCGCCAGCAGCGGGACAGGGAGGGAAAAACTGTTTTTT
-	TRBD2	TRBV12-5	TRBJ2-2	CASGLPASGRANTGELFF	TGTGCTAGTGGTTTGCCCGCTAGCGGGAGGGCGAACACCGGGGAGCTGTTTTTT
-	TRBD2	TRBV9	TRBJ2-6	CASSVERGSGANVLTF	TGTGCCAGCAGCGTAGAGCGGGGCTCTGGGGCCAACGTCCTGACTTTC
-	-	TRBV9	TRBJ1-3	CASSRGETSGNTIYF	TGTGCCAGCAGCCGCGGAGAGACCTCTGGAAACACCATATATTTT
few	-	TRBV4-1	TRBJ2-3	CASSLWGITDTQYF	TGCGCCAGCAGCCTCTGGGGTATCACAGATACGCAGTATTTT
-	TRBD1	TRBV19	TRBJ1-2	CASSRIPDRAGAGYTF	TGTGCCAGTAGTAGAATACCGGACAGGGCGGGGGCAGGCTACACCTTC
-	-	TRBV2	TRBJ2-7	CASSEWRGSSDEQYF	TGTGCCAGCAGTGAATGGAGGGGAAGTAGCGACGAGCAGTACTTC
-	-	TRBV7-9	TRBJ2-1	CASSTPRSKVQFF	TGTGCCAGCAGCACCCCAAGGTCCAAGGTGCAGTTCTTC